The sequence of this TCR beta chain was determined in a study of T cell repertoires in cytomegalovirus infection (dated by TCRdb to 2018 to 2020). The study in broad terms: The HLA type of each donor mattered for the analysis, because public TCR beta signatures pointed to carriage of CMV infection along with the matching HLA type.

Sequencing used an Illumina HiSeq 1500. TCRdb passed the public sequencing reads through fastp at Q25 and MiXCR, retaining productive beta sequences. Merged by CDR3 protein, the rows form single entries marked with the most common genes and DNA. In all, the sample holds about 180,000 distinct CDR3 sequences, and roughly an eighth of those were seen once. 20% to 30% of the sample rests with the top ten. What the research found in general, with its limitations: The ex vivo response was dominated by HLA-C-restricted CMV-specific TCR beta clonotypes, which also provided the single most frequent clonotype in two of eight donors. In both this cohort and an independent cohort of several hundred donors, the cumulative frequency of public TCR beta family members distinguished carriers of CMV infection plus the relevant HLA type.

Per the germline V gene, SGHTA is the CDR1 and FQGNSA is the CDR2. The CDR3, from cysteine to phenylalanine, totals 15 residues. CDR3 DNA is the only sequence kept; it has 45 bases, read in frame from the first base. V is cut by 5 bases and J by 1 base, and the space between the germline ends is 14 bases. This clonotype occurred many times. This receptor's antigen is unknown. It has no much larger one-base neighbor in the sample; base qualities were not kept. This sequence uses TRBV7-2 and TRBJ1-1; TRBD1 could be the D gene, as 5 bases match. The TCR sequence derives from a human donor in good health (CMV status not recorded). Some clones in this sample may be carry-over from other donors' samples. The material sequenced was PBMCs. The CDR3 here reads CASSLTGGKNTEAFF. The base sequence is TGTGCCAGCAGCCTGACGGGGGGAAAGAACACTGAAGCTTTCTTT.